The 17 T cell receptor beta chains reported below all come from one sample, sequenced in a study of blood T cell repertoires in COVID-19. Generated by immunoSEQ multiplex PCR, the TCRdb table keeps only in-frame clones and is missing some. The table records around 310,000 clones, approximately 89% of them present only once. Sequencing was carried out using PBMCs or T cells enriched from blood (not recorded which). Every receptor here comes from a woman in her 40s who had recovered from COVID-19.

This clone was detected only a few times. The gene calls are TRBV19 and TRBJ2-2; TRBD2 agrees at 8 bases. The ends lost 10 bases at V and 2 bases at J; junction bases unmatched: 3. Germline-derived CDR1 and CDR2 are LNHDA and SQIVND (reference sequence). CDR3 size: 13 residues. As DNA, the CDR3 is TGTGCCACCGGGGGGGTTAACACCGGGGAGCTGTTTTTT. Its protein product is CATGGVNTGELFF.

The chain carries TRBV10-1 and TRBJ2-1; the match to TRBD2 covers 12 bases. J was trimmed by 11 bases and V by 0 bases; bases with no gene match: 11. CDR3 size: 17 residues. Germline V gene sequence: CDR1 WNHNN, CDR2 SYGVQD (reference sequence). The CDR3 sequence: CASSESVTSGRRHKQFF. DNA of the CDR3: TGCGCCAGCAGTGAGTCTGTGACTAGCGGGAGACGACACAAGCAGTTCTTC.

The CDR3 loop reads CARSFAGQGGNEQFF. CDR3 nucleotide sequence: TGTGCCAGAAGCTTCGCCGGACAGGGGGGTAATGAGCAGTTCTTC. The chain has TRBV5-3 and TRBJ2-1, with 10 nucleotides matching TRBD1. TRBV5-3 is an ORF; its function is uncertain. Trimming at V came to 2 bases and at J to 7 bases, leaving 6 bases not matched to a gene. CDR3 size: 15 residues.

The chain couples TRBV11-1 to TRBJ1-1; 7 bases map to TRBD1. Losses at the gene ends were 9 bases for V and 4 bases for J; bases not matched to a gene: 5. The CDR3 runs to 12 residues. Germline loops: CDR1 SGHAT, CDR2 FQDESV (reference sequence). CDR3 in DNA: TGTGCCAGTAAGACAGGGTCCACTGAAGCTTTCTTT. The encoded protein is CASKTGSTEAFF.

The rearrangement links TRBV12-3 or TRBV12-4 to TRBJ1-2; tentatively, D is TRBD1 (5 bases). The length of the CDR3 is 12 residues. V lost 2 bases and J lost 8, with 9 bases in between. CDR3 amino acids: CASSLRGEGYTF. The CDR3 coding sequence is TGTGCCAGCAGTTTACGGGGGGAAGGCTACACCTTC.

The rearrangement uses TRBV3-1 (or the pseudogene TRBV3-2) and TRBJ2-5; D perhaps matches TRBD2 (5 bases). Germline CDR1 and CDR2: LGHDT and YNNKEL (reference sequence). With 4 bases removed from V and 5 bases from J, the gap between germline ends came to 11 bases. This CDR3 has 13 amino acids. The CDR3 region has the DNA TGTGCCAGCAGCCCTTCCGGGAAGGAGACCCAGTACTTC. Protein sequence: CASSPSGKETQYF.

This clone was recorded a few times. The chain carries TRBV19 and TRBJ2-2, with 8 bases fitting TRBD2. The CDR3 is 15 amino acids. Germline-derived CDR1 and CDR2 are LNHDA and SQIVND (reference sequence). J gave up 2 bases and V 6 bases, and 5 bases lay outside the gene matches. The CDR3 region has the DNA TGTGCCAGTAGGAGCAGCGGGGGTAACACCGGGGAGCTGTTTTTT. It yields the protein CASRSSGGNTGELFF.

This clone was recorded once. This CDR3 is also generated by other DNA sequences in the sample. The chain joins TRBV24-1 to TRBJ2-2, with 9 positions matching TRBD1. The CDR3 length is 14 residues. Germline assignment: CDR1 KGHDR and CDR2 SFDVKD. With V trimmed by 8 bases and J by 4 bases, 4 bases remained unmatched. The CDR3 loop reads CATMGQGRTGELFF. In nucleotides, the CDR3 is TGTGCCACCATGGGACAGGGTCGCACCGGGGAGCTGTTTTTT.

The J gene is TRBJ2-7, the V gene TRBV19; 9 bases are shared with TRBD1. J lost 4 bases, V lost 5 bases, and 3 bases had no gene match. The CDR3 consists of 13 residues. CDR1 and CDR2 from the germline V gene are LNHDA and SQIVND (reference sequence). The CDR3 here is CASSYDRGYEQYF. CDR3 nucleotides: TGTGCCAGTAGTTACGACAGGGGGTACGAGCAGTACTTC.

This clone has just a few counts. Other nucleotide sequences in the sample specify the same CDR3. The rearrangement uses TRBV4-3 and TRBJ1-2, with D possibly matching TRBD1 (5 bases). The ends were cut back, 1 base at V and 3 bases at J, with 12 bases in the middle. The CDR3 totals 15 residues. The germline gives CDR1 LGHNA, CDR2 YSLEER. For the CDR3, the DNA is TGCGCCAGCAGCCAAGCCCTCCAGGGTGACTATGGCTACACCTTC. It encodes CASSQALQGDYGYTF.

The chain carries TRBV3-1 (or the pseudogene TRBV3-2) and TRBJ1-5; D is perhaps TRBD1 (5 bases). This CDR3 spans 15 amino acids. Germline CDR1 is LGHDT and CDR2 is YNNKEL (reference sequence). V gave up 4 bases and J gave up 6 bases, with 16 bases separating them. CDR3 region: CASSPGHVDGQPQHF. CDR3 coding DNA: TGTGCCAGCAGCCCAGGACACGTCGATGGTCAGCCCCAGCATTTT.

Only one count was recorded for this clone. The gene calls are TRBV27 and TRBJ1-2; possibly TRBD1 for D (5 bases). This CDR3 contains 11 residues. The V and J ends lost 10 bases and 3 bases respectively, with 9 bases between them. From germline, CDR1 is MNHEY and CDR2 SMNVEV (reference sequence). Here the CDR3 reads CATLTDYGYTF. Written as DNA, the CDR3 is TGTGCCACCCTGACAGACTATGGCTACACCTTC.

In nucleotides, the CDR3 is TGTGCCAGCAGTTCGACAGGGGTAGGACAGCCCCAGCATTTT. Translated: CASSSTGVGQPQHF. V is TRBV28 and J is TRBJ1-5; 8 bases are a match to TRBD1. J was trimmed by 7 bases and V by 4 bases; bases with no gene match: 6. This CDR3 comprises 14 residues. Germline lookup yields CDR1 MDHEN and CDR2 SYDVKM.

There are a few counts of this clone. The chain carries TRBV19 and TRBJ1-1; D gene ambiguous. The germline CDR1 and CDR2 sequences are LNHDA and SQIVND (reference sequence). The V and J ends lost 4 bases and 1 base respectively, with 10 bases between them. The CDR3 covers 14 residues. As DNA, the CDR3 is TGTGCCAGTAGTAGGAGGGAGTGGAACACTGAAGCTTTCTTT. It is translated as CASSRREWNTEAFF.

The rearrangement links TRBV3-1 (or the pseudogene TRBV3-2) to TRBJ2-2, with a possible D match to TRBD2 (5 bases). Germline V lookup: CDR1 LGHDT, CDR2 YNNKEL (reference sequence). This CDR3 has 17 residues. The V end lost 4 bases, the J end lost 2 bases, and 17 bases lay between the germline ends. The CDR3 DNA sequence: TGTGCCAGCAGCCCCCTTCCAGTAACGGGAAACACCGGGGAGCTGTTTTTT. It encodes CASSPLPVTGNTGELFF.

CDR3 DNA sequence: TGTGCCAGCAGCTTAGGGGGGATCGGGACAGGGGCTGGAAACACCATATATTTT. It yields the protein CASSLGGIGTGAGNTIYF. V is TRBV7-2 and J is TRBJ1-3; 10 nucleotides align to TRBD1. Germline V gene data show CDR1 as SGHTA and CDR2 as FQGNSA. Trimming took 1 base from V and 2 from J; bases not matched to a gene: 8. CDR3 size: 18 residues.

The chain carries TRBV29-1 and TRBJ2-1; 11 positions agree with TRBD2. The CDR3 contains 16 residues. Trimming at V came to 8 bases and at J to 2 bases, leaving 11 bases not matched to a gene. Germline V gene sequence: CDR1 SQVTM, CDR2 ANQGSEA. CDR3 residues: CSSFGSGRVPYNEQFF. The CDR3 DNA is TGCAGCTCATTCGGTAGCGGGAGGGTCCCCTACAATGAGCAGTTCTTC.